This T cell receptor beta chain was documented in a study of CXCR3-negative and CXCR3-positive naive CD8 T cells. Whole-study results and caveats: Post-cryopreservation CXCR3 expression was partly diminished, and the bulk of assays employed fresh PBMCs. For memory CD8+ cells diversity was much lower, but both naive subsets had comparably high diversity. Greater hydrophobicity was found in TRB CDR3s of CXCR3-positive naive cells than of CXCR3-negative naive cells.

The libraries of TRB cDNA were constructed through 5' RACE using UMI labels. TCRdb derives one entry per CDR3 protein from the 5' RACE reads, leaving out DNA. Its listing shows 84,000 or so distinct CDR3 sequences. Details on this clonotype: The target antigen is unknown.

Germline CDR1 reads SGHVS; CDR2 reads FQNEAQ. The CDR3 has 14 amino acids. Those CD8+ T cells considered naive were CD45RO-CCR7+CD27+CD95-. The receptor was derived from a human donor in good health. Some clones in this sample may be carry-over from other donors' samples. The rearrangement links TRBV7-8 to TRBJ1-1; TCRdb indicates TRBD1, and absent DNA this call remains unverified. Sequencing was done on a sample of naive CXCR3- CD8+ T cells from blood. Subset defined: CD45RO-CCR7+CD27+CD95- naive CD8+ T cells lacking CXCR3 (TNR3-). The CDR3 loop reads CASSHGQVNTEAFF.